This T cell receptor (beta chain) was captured by sequencing in a study of blood T cell repertoires in COVID-19. CDR3 length: 15 amino acids. V dropped 2 bases and J dropped 9 bases, with 18 bases sitting between them. The V gene's germline CDR1 is ENHRY and CDR2 SYGVKD. TCRdb keeps only in-frame clones here, not all; method: immunoSEQ multiplex PCR. The sample gives 150,000 to 200,000 clones, approximately 83% of which show up once; nearly 8.5% is in the top ten. The TCR comes from a man aged 60-69 years with acute or convalescent COVID-19. The chain combines TRBV10-3 with TRBJ2-3; D not resolved. Sample: peripheral blood. CDR3 sequence reads: CAISEQDIPAGTQYF. The CDR3 DNA sequence: TGTGCCATCAGTGAGCAAGACATCCCGGCAGGCACGCAGTATTTT.